This is a list of T cell receptor beta chains from one sample in a study of shared clonotypes between healthy human individuals. Here immunoSEQ multiplex PCR was the method, and the copy in TCRdb shows in-frame clones only, minus some. The sample contains approximately 710,000 clones, about 92% of which appear only once. Sequencing was performed on memory CD8+ T cells from PBMCs. The source is a man younger than 35 in good health. Some clones in this sample may be carry-over from other donors' samples. The CDR3 runs from the conserved cysteine through the conserved F or W. Each record gives: V gene, clone size, J gene, D gene, CDR3 protein, CDR3 DNA. The D gene is left open where the match is weak. Size values are once, few and many counts, or a class for expanded clones, and some rows have none.

TRBV10-3,NA,TRBJ2-6,NA,CAISPRTAGANVLTF,TGTGCCATCAGCCCAAGGACAGCTGGGGCCAACGTCCTGACTTTC
TRBV19,NA,TRBJ2-3,NA,CASSIDLGEALTDTQYF,TGTGCCAGTAGTATAGATCTGGGCGAGGCGCTCACAGATACGCAGTATTTT
TRBV9,NA,TRBJ1-1,NA,CASSQEGGEDEAFF,TGTGCCAGCAGCCAAGAAGGGGGGGAGGATGAAGCTTTCTTT
TRBV6-5,NA,TRBJ2-7,TRBD1,CASSGRGQGGEQYF,TGTGCCAGCAGCGGCCGGGGACAGGGTGGCGAGCAGTACTTC
TRBV5-1,NA,TRBJ2-7,TRBD1,CASSLASRQGAIYEQYF,TGCGCCAGCAGCTTGGCTAGTCGACAGGGGGCCATATACGAGCAGTACTTC
TRBV27,NA,TRBJ2-1,TRBD1,CASSPDRGAYNEQFF,TGTGCCAGCAGTCCGGACAGGGGGGCCTACAATGAGCAGTTCTTC
TRBV19,NA,TRBJ1-1,NA,CASRQENTEAFF,TGTGCCAGTCGACAAGAGAACACTGAAGCTTTCTTT
TRBV5-1,once,TRBJ2-5,TRBD1,CASSLEGTGLETQYF,TGCGCCAGCAGCTTGGAAGGGACAGGGCTTGAGACCCAGTACTTC
TRBV25-1,NA,TRBJ1-2,NA,CASSLGYGYTF,TGTGCCAGCAGTTTGGGCTATGGCTACACCTTC
TRBV4-1,NA,TRBJ2-5,NA,CASSQVFGDGEETQYF,TGCGCCAGCAGCCAAGTTTTCGGGGACGGGGAGGAGACCCAGTACTTC
TRBV19,few,TRBJ1-2,NA,CASSTRDGHHYGYTF,TGTGCCAGTAGTACCCGGGACGGGCATCACTATGGCTACACCTTC
TRBV27,NA,TRBJ2-1,TRBD2,CASPPGGLAGRAFDEQFF,TGTGCCAGCCCCCCCGGGGGACTAGCGGGCCGGGCCTTTGATGAGCAGTTCTTC
TRBV10-3,NA,TRBJ1-2,NA,CAISDEAGINYGYTF,TGTGCCATCAGTGATGAGGCAGGGATCAACTATGGCTACACCTTC
TRBV29-1,NA,TRBJ2-7,NA,CSVSRQGLREQYF,TGCAGCGTCTCTCGACAGGGACTAAGGGAGCAGTACTTC